This TCR beta chain is from a study of Ad26.COV2.S vaccination and SARS-CoV-2 variants. This clone was seen a single time. As for treatment: around 19 received Ad26.COV2.S at low or high dose, single or two shots; roughly five received placebo; per-sample allocation not given. Collection of the samples took place on day 63 after the first injection of vaccine or placebo. TCRdb's copy holds only in-frame clones and misses some; the assay was immunoSEQ multiplex PCR. The table has 200,000 to 250,000 clones, around nine tenths seen once. Specimen: peripheral blood, collected in a trial of Ad26.COV2.S vaccine versus placebo. The origin of this receptor is a person between 18 and 65 years old who received the Ad26.COV2.S COVID-19 vaccine or a placebo.

CDR3 DNA: TGTGCCAGCACAGGGAGTCAAGAGACCCAGTACTTC. This encodes CASTGSQETQYF. The chain has TRBV6-5 and TRBJ2-5; D tentatively fits TRBD1 or TRBD2 (5 bases each). Looked up from germline, CDR1 is MNHEY and CDR2 is SVGAGI. This CDR3 region has 12 residues. The V end was cut by 7 bases, the J end by 2 bases, with 8 bases between.